Below are 23 T cell receptor beta chains sequenced from a single sample in a study of blood T cell repertoires in COVID-19. Sequencing was performed with immunoSEQ multiplex PCR; in TCRdb, only in-frame clones are kept and a portion is missing. The data hold around 110,000 clones, with 82% observed a single time. Specimen: peripheral blood. The source of these receptors is a woman in her seventies with acute or convalescent COVID-19.

The chain uses TRBV4-2 and TRBJ1-2, with D uncertain. The CDR3 covers 15 residues. Germline values: CDR1 LGHNA, CDR2 YNFKEQ. Deletions cut 0 bases from V and 8 bases from J, with 16 bases between. This CDR3 reads CASSQERTSPGGYTF. Written as DNA, the CDR3 is TGTGCCAGCAGCCAAGAACGGACTTCCCCAGGAGGCTACACCTTC.

CDR3 DNA: TGTGCCAGCAGTTACTCCAGGGGGTCCTACGAGCAGTACGTC. Amino acids: CASSYSRGSYEQYV. This chain joins TRBV6-5 and TRBJ2-7; 7 bases match TRBD1. CDR3 length: 14 residues. V gave up 0 bases and J gave up 1 base; unmatched junction bases: 0. Germline values: CDR1 MNHEY, CDR2 SVGAGI.

The rearrangement uses TRBV5-1 and TRBJ1-6, with D possibly matching TRBD1 (6 bases). This CDR3 is 15 amino acids long. Per the germline V gene, CDR1 is SGHRS and CDR2 is YFSETQ. V was trimmed by 0 bases and J by 7 bases, leaving 11 bases between them. CDR3 residues: CASSLGTGKNSPLHF. DNA of the CDR3: TGCGCCAGCAGCTTGGGAACAGGGAAGAATTCACCCCTCCACTTT.

This clone was detected only once. V gene TRBV3-1 (or the pseudogene TRBV3-2) combines with J gene TRBJ2-2; the D gene is possibly TRBD1 (5 bases). The germline gives CDR1 LGHDT, CDR2 YNNKEL (reference sequence). V lost 1 base and J 0 bases, leaving 15 bases between the germline ends. The CDR3 is 18 amino acids. CDR3 amino acids: CASSQVRSGPSNTGELFF. DNA of the CDR3: TGTGCCAGCAGCCAAGTTAGGTCAGGGCCTTCGAACACCGGGGAGCTGTTTTTT.

The chain has TRBV6-5 and TRBJ1-5; tentatively, D is TRBD1 (5 bases). The germline CDR1 and CDR2 sequences are MNHEY and SVGAGI. Trimming stripped 6 bases from V and 4 bases from J, with 13 bases between. The CDR3 consists of 14 residues. CDR3 amino acids: CASRRDFGNQPQHF. The CDR3 nucleotides read TGTGCCAGCAGGAGGGACTTTGGGAATCAGCCCCAGCATTTT.

This rearrangement joins TRBV2 to TRBJ2-3; 14 nucleotides agree with TRBD2. The CDR3 extends over 16 amino acids. Germline-derived CDR1 and CDR2 are SNHLY and FYNNEI. V was clipped by 5 bases and J by 5 bases; unmatched bases: 6. CDR3 residues: CASSRLAGGLEDTQYF. In DNA, the CDR3 is TGTGCCAGCAGTAGACTAGCGGGGGGGCTGGAAGATACGCAGTATTTT.

V and J are TRBV19 and TRBJ1-2; 9 bases line up with TRBD1. With V trimmed by 1 base and J by 8 bases, 5 bases remained unmatched. This CDR3 contains 14 residues. Germline V gives CDR1 LNHDA, CDR2 SQIVND (reference sequence). The CDR3 nucleotides read TGTGCCAGTAGTATAGTTGGTACAGGGGGCGGCTACACCTTC. It codes for CASSIVGTGGGYTF. The full variable domain, completed using reference TRBV19 and TRBJ1-2, is DGGITQSPKYLFRKEGQNVTLSCEQNLNHDAMYWYRQDPGQGLRLIYYSQIVNDFQKGDIAEGYSVSREKKESFPLTVTSAQKNPTAFYLCASSIVGTGGGYTFGSGTRLTVV.

This rearrangement joins TRBV30 to TRBJ1-4; D might be TRBD1 (6 bases). Trimming removed 1 base from V and 8 bases from J, with 17 bases in between. The germline V gene has CDR1 GTSNPN and CDR2 SVGIG (reference sequence). This CDR3 contains 15 residues. In DNA form, the CDR3 reads TGTGCCTGGAGTGCCAACAGGGTTCAGGGCGAAAAACTGTTTTTT. It codes for CAWSANRVQGEKLFF.

This rearrangement joins TRBV6-5 to TRBJ1-2; perhaps TRBD1 as D (5 bases). Germline CDR1 and CDR2: MNHEY and SVGAGI. This CDR3 is 13 amino acids long. V was cut by 7 bases and J by 1 base, with 10 bases left in between. This CDR3 is CASMQGFNYGYTF. The CDR3 DNA sequence: TGTGCCAGCATGCAGGGTTTTAACTATGGCTACACCTTC.

This clone was counted only a few times. V gene TRBV9 combines with J gene TRBJ1-4; 9 bases agree with TRBD1. In germline, CDR1 is SGDLS, CDR2 YYNGEE. The junction had 10 bases not matched to a gene; V was cut back by 4 bases and J by 6 bases. The CDR3 consists of 16 residues. The CDR3 loop reads CASSPYITGGDEKLFF. The CDR3 DNA follows: TGTGCCAGCAGCCCTTACATCACAGGGGGCGATGAAAAACTGTTTTTT.

This clone was detected a few times. This chain connects TRBV7-8 to TRBJ1-2, with 10 bases lining up with TRBD1. The germline V gene encodes CDR1 SGHVS and CDR2 FQNEAQ. V was pared by 1 base and J by 5 bases, with 1 base of the junction left unmatched. The CDR3 is 14 residues long. In DNA, the CDR3 is TGTGCCAGCAGCTTAGAGGACAGGGGGTATGGCTACACCTTC. It yields the protein CASSLEDRGYGYTF. Filled out from reference TRBV7-8 and TRBJ1-2, the complete variable domain reads GAGVSQSPRYKVAKRGQDVALRCDPISGHVSLFWYQQALGQGPEFLTYFQNEAQLDKSGLPSDRFFAERPEGSVSTLKIQRTQQEDSAVYLCASSLEDRGYGYTFGSGTRLTVV.

This chain links TRBV18 with TRBJ2-7; D uncertain. This CDR3 spans 12 amino acids. V lost 6 bases to trimming and J lost 7 bases, with 13 bases between them. CDR1 is KGHSH, CDR2 LQKENI, per germline. CDR3 nucleotides: TGTGCCAGCTCCCCCACGGGTGGGGAGCAGTACTTC. Translated: CASSPTGGEQYF.

J is TRBJ1-2 and V is TRBV4-3; 8 nucleotides align to TRBD1. CDR3 size: 16 residues. V gave up 4 bases and J gave up 5 bases; unmatched junction bases: 12. Germline CDR1 and CDR2: LGHNA and YSLEER. As DNA, the CDR3 is TGCGCCAGCAGCCCGAACGACAGGGGTCCTTCTTATGGCTACACCTTC. This translates into CASSPNDRGPSYGYTF.

The chain joins TRBV3-1 (or the pseudogene TRBV3-2) to TRBJ1-1; perhaps TRBD1 as D (5 bases). Germline V gene data show CDR1 as LGHDT and CDR2 as YNNKEL (reference sequence). V was cut by 1 base and J by 1 base, with 7 bases left in between. The CDR3 consists of 14 residues. CDR3 sequence reads: CASSQVQGNTEAFF. Here the CDR3 DNA reads TGTGCCAGCAGCCAAGTGCAGGGGAACACTGAAGCTTTCTTT.

This clone was observed once. This CDR3 is also generated by other DNA sequences in the sample. This rearrangement joins TRBV24-1 to TRBJ2-3, with D perhaps matching TRBD1 (5 bases). Between the trimmed V and J ends, which lost 4 bases and 0 bases, there was a span of 13 bases. In germline, CDR1 is KGHDR, CDR2 SFDVKD. The length of the CDR3 is 16 residues. CDR3 bases: TGTGCCACCAGTGACCCCGGACAAGGCAGCACAGATACGCAGTATTTT. It is translated as CATSDPGQGSTDTQYF.

The chain joins TRBV6-1 to TRBJ2-5; the D gene is possibly TRBD2 (5 bases). The V end lost 2 bases, the J end lost 5 bases, and 12 bases lay between the germline ends. CDR1 is MNHNS and CDR2 is SASEGT in the germline V gene. The CDR3 totals 14 residues. CDR3 residues: CASSESRRGETQYF. CDR3 sequence (DNA): TGTGCCAGCAGTGAATCGAGGCGAGGGGAGACCCAGTACTTC.

The gene calls are TRBV4-3 and TRBJ2-1, with unresolved D. Trimming stripped 0 bases from V and 3 bases from J, with 3 bases between. CDR1 is LGHNA, CDR2 YSLEER, per germline. The CDR3 has 13 residues. CDR3 in amino acids: CASSQDSYNEQFF. The CDR3 DNA reads TGCGCCAGCAGCCAAGATAGCTACAATGAGCAGTTCTTC.

The chain links TRBV6-6 to TRBJ1-3; TRBD1 matches 8 bases. Germline V gene lookup returns CDR1 MNHNY and CDR2 SVGAGI (reference sequence). The CDR3 has 16 residues. V trimming: 6 bases; J trimming: 1 base; junction bases outside the gene matches: 8. CDR3: CASSPRQGLSGNTIYF. The CDR3 DNA reads TGTGCCAGCAGCCCTCGACAGGGGCTTTCTGGAAACACCATATATTTT.

The chain has TRBV21-1 and TRBJ1-6; TRBD1 is the table's D call and was not checked against the DNA. TRBV21-1 is a recognized pseudogene. The CDR3 loop spans 16 amino acids. In DNA, the CDR3 is TGTGCCAGCAGCACGTTAAAGCAGGGTTTGAAGTCACCCCTCCACTTT. Protein sequence: CASSTLKQGLKSPLHF.

The chain joins TRBV19 to TRBJ1-1, with D perhaps TRBD1 (6 bases). V dropped 7 bases and J dropped 6 bases, with 12 bases sitting between them. The CDR3 runs to 12 residues. Germline V gene sequence: CDR1 LNHDA, CDR2 SQIVND (reference sequence). CDR3 DNA: TGTGCCAGTAAAAAACAGGGTTCTGAAGCTTTCTTT. Encoded protein: CASKKQGSEAFF.

The chain joins TRBV6-2 or TRBV6-3 to TRBJ1-2, with D uncertain. The CDR3 sequence is 15 residues long. V lost 2 bases to trimming and J lost 7 bases, with 17 bases between them. CDR1 MNHEY and CDR2 SVGEGT come from the germline V gene. The CDR3 DNA reads TGTGCCAGCAGTTACGAGCCTAACCGAAGCGGTGGCTACACCTTC. Residues: CASSYEPNRSGGYTF.

This chain connects TRBV10-3 to TRBJ2-7; a possible D gene is TRBD1 (7 bases). Trimming left V 3 bases short and J 4 bases short, with 10 bases between. Per germline, CDR1 ENHRY and CDR2 SYGVKD. The CDR3 runs to 13 residues. The CDR3 coding sequence is TGTGCCATCAGTGACCAGGGGGGTTACGAGCAGTACGTC. It is translated as CAISDQGGYEQYV.

The chain links TRBV14 to TRBJ2-3; tentatively, D is TRBD1 (5 bases). The germline V gene has CDR1 SGHDN and CDR2 FVKESK. The CDR3 totals 16 residues. Between the trimmed V and J ends, which lost 5 bases and 4 bases, there was a span of 19 bases. The CDR3 DNA reads as TGTGCCAGCAGCACTGACCTCTTCCAGGGCGCAGATACGCAGTATTTT. It specifies CASSTDLFQGADTQYF.